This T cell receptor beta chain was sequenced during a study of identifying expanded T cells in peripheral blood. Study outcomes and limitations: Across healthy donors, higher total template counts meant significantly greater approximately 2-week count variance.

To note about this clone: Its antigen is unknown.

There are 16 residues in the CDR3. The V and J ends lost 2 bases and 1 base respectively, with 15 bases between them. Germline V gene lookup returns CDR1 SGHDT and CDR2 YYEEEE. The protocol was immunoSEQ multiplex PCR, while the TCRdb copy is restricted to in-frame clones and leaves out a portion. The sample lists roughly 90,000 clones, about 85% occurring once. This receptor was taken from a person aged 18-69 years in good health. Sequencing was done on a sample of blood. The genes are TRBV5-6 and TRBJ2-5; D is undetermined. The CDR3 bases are TGTGCCAGCAGCTTTCGGGCGAGGCCAACCCAAGAGACCCAGTACTTC. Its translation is CASSFRARPTQETQYF.